Following are 2 T cell receptor beta chains from one sample sequenced in a study of CD8+ T cells in alopecia areata. RNA extraction and reverse transcription yielded cDNA as sequencing template. Generated by immunoSEQ multiplex PCR, the TCRdb table keeps only in-frame clones and is missing some. The profile shows under 350,000 clones, more than 45% of them singletons. Documented treatment: oral pan-JAK inhibitor, 5-10 mg twice daily. Sequencing was performed on CD4+ T cells sorted from blood, taken at week 24, from a patient treated with tofacitinib. Receptors originate from a human donor with alopecia areata.

The J gene is TRBJ1-2, the V gene TRBV15; possibly TRBD1 for D (5 bases). The CDR3 spans 13 residues. V was shortened by 7 bases and J by 7 bases, with 16 bases between the two germline ends. CDR1 is LNHNV and CDR2 is YYDKDF in the germline V gene (reference sequence). CDR3 DNA sequence: TGTGCCACCACCTTTCAGGGTGCGGCTGGCTACACCTTC. It is translated as CATTFQGAAGYTF.

The chain employs TRBV2 and TRBJ2-5, with D possibly being TRBD2 (5 bases). Germline V gene data show CDR1 as SNHLY and CDR2 as FYNNEI. Trimming cost V 7 bases and J 4 bases, with 25 bases left between them. This CDR3 region has 17 residues. The CDR3 DNA follows: TGTGCCAGCACTTTCAGTGAAAGGATGGGAGTGGGAGAGACCCAGTACTTC. This sequence encodes CASTFSERMGVGETQYF. Together with reference TRBV2 and TRBJ2-5, the CDR3 gives the full variable domain: EPEVTQTPSHQVTQMGQEVILRCVPISNHLYFYWYRQILGQKVEFLVSFYNNEISEKSEIFDDQFSVERPDGSNFTLKIRSTKLEDSAMYFCASTFSERMGVGETQYFGPGTRLLVL.